This paragraph reports one T cell receptor (beta chain). The antigen is not known. The V gene end was trimmed by 8 bases and the J gene end by 5 bases; junction bases not matched to a gene: 7. Germline CDR1 reads MGHDK; CDR2 reads SYGVNS. The CDR3 has 15 residues. This specimen comes from a study of shared clonotypes between healthy human individuals. Study-wide results and caveats: Sorted-subset sequencing, rarefaction showed, was incomplete despite large depth. Roughly 5% of naive CD4 clonotypes were common to a few donors.

The protocol was immunoSEQ multiplex PCR, while the TCRdb copy is restricted to in-frame clones and leaves out a portion. The sample has 1.4 million to 1.5 million clones; 95% to 97% are singletons. This sequence was found in a man between 25 and 39 years old in good health. The genes are TRBV25-1 and TRBJ2-1; TRBD2 aligns across 12 bases. Sequencing used naive CD4+ T cells sorted from blood. Subset here: CD45RA+ positively selected. CDR3 residues: CASRRASGRDNEQFF. CDR3 nucleotide sequence: TGTGCCAGCCGGAGGGCTAGCGGGAGGGACAATGAGCAGTTCTTC.